The 6 T cell receptor beta chains listed next were all sequenced from one sample in a study of T cells in localized non-small cell lung cancer. The assay was immunoSEQ multiplex PCR, and TCRdb's table has in-frame clones only and misses some. This sample has roughly 2,300 clones, with about two fifths found just once. The sample consisted of normal lung tissue next to the tumor, taken before any cancer treatment. The receptors come from a male donor at least 60 years old with stage I lung adenocarcinoma.

This clone was detected a few times. The rearrangement uses TRBV6-8 and TRBJ2-3; no definite D call. CDR1 is MNHGY and CDR2 is SAAAGT in the germline V gene. Trimming removed 1 base at V and 5 bases at J, with 4 bases between. The CDR3 spans 12 residues. CDR3 DNA sequence: TGTGCCAGCAGTTACTGGGGAGATACGCAGTATTTT. Translated: CASSYWGDTQYF.

The CDR3 protein is CASSVRQGIAGELFF. For the CDR3, the DNA is TGTGCCAGTAGTGTTAGACAGGGCATCGCCGGGGAGCTGTTTTTT. The chain is built from TRBV19 and TRBJ2-2; TRBD1 agrees at 7 bases. CDR1 and CDR2 (germline): LNHDA, SQIVND (reference sequence). CDR3 length: 15 residues. With 5 bases clipped from V and 6 bases from J, the junction kept 9 bases outside the gene matches.

Judged by abundance, this clone is medium-sized. The chain employs TRBV11-3 and TRBJ2-5; TRBD1 matches 9 bases. V lost 5 bases and J lost 4; bases outside the gene matches: 5. This CDR3 is built from 14 residues. CDR1 is SGHNT, CDR2 YENEEA, per germline. This chain's CDR3 is CASSPTGGVETQYF. The CDR3 bases are TGTGCCAGCAGCCCCACAGGGGGCGTAGAGACCCAGTACTTC. Full variable domain (remainder filled in from reference TRBV11-3 and TRBJ2-5): EAGVVQSPRYKIIEKKQPVAFWCNPISGHNTLYWYLQNLGQGPELLIRYENEEAVDDSQLPKDRFSAERLKGVDSTLKIQPAELGDSAVYLCASSPTGGVETQYFGPGTRLLVL.

By proportion, this clone is medium-sized. The rearrangement uses TRBV6-8 and TRBJ2-1; 11 bases match TRBD2. Germline CDR1 and CDR2: MNHGY and SAAAGT. The CDR3 has 16 residues. J lost 8 bases, V lost 6 bases, and 12 bases had no gene match. In DNA form, the CDR3 reads TGTGCCAGCAGACCTTATCTAGCGGGAGGTCGCGATGAGCAGTTCTTC. Protein product: CASRPYLAGGRDEQFF.

This chain uses TRBV9 with TRBJ1-1, with D hard to call. Trimming left V 0 bases short and J 11 bases short, with 14 bases between. Per germline, CDR1 SGDLS and CDR2 YYNGEE. The CDR3 is made up of 13 amino acids. The CDR3 nucleotides read TGTGCCAGCAGCGTAGCAATAGGGTCGTCGGCTTTCTTT. As protein: CASSVAIGSSAFF.

This clone was seen just once. This chain connects TRBV18 to TRBJ2-7, with 7 bases aligning to TRBD2. Germline V gives CDR1 KGHSH, CDR2 LQKENI. The CDR3 consists of 12 residues. V was clipped by 4 bases and J by 3 bases; unmatched bases: 0. Here the CDR3 reads CASSRDYYEQYF. Written as DNA, the CDR3 is TGTGCCAGCTCACGGGACTACTACGAGCAGTACTTC.